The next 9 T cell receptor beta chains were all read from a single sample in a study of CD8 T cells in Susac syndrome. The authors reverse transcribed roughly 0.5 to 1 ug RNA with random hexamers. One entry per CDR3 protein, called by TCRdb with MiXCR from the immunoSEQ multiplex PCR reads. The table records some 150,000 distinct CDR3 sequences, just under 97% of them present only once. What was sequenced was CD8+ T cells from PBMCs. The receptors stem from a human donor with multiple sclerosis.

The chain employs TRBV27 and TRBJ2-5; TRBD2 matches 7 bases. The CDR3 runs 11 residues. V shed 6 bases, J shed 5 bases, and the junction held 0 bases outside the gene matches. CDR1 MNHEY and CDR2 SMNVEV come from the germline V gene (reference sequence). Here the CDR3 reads CASRGGETQYF. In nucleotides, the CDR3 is TGTGCCAGCAGGGGAGGGGAGACCCAGTACTTC.

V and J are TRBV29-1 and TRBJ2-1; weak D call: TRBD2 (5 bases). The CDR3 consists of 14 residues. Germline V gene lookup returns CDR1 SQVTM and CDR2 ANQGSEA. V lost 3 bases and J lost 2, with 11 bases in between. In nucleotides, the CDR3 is TGCAGCGTTGAGGAGGTAGACGCCTACAATGAGCAGTTCTTC. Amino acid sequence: CSVEEVDAYNEQFF.

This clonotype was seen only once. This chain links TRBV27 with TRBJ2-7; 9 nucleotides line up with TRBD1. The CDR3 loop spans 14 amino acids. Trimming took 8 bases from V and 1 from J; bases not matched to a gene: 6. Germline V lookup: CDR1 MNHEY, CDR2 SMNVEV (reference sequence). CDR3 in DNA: TGTGCCAGCGGCCCGGGACAGGGTTCCTACGAGCAGTACTTC. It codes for CASGPGQGSYEQYF.

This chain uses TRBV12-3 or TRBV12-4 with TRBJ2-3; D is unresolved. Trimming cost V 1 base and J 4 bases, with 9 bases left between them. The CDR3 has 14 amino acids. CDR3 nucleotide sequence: TGTGCCAGCAGTTTAGAGGACCTTGCAGATACGCAGTATTTT. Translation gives CASSLEDLADTQYF.

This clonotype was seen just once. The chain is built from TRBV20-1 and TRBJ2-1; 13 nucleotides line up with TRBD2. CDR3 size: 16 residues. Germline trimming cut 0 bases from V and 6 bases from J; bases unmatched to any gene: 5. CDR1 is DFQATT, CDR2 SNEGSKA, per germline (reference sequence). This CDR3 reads CSARDAGLAGRNEQFF. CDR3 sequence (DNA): TGCAGTGCTAGAGATGCGGGACTAGCGGGGCGCAATGAGCAGTTCTTC.

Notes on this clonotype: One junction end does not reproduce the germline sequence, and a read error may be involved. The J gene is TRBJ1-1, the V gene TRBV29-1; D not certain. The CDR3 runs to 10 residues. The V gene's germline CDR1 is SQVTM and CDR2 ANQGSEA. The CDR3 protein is CSVEEISPLF. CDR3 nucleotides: TGCAGCGTTGAAGAAATAAGTCCCTTGTTT.

CDR3 sequence reads: CASNEDPRAGELFF. As DNA, the CDR3 is TGTGCCAGCAACGAGGACCCCCGCGCCGGGGAGCTGTTTTTT. V gene TRBV2 combines with J gene TRBJ2-2; D not resolved. CDR3 length: 14 amino acids. The germline V and J ends were trimmed by 7 bases and 6 bases, with 15 bases remaining between them. The germline V gene has CDR1 SNHLY and CDR2 FYNNEI.

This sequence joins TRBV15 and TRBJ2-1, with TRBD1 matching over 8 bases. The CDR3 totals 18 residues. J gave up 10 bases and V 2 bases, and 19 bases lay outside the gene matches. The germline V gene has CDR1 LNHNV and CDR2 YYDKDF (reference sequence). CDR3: CATSRSEGERQGPREQFF. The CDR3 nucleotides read TGTGCCACCAGCAGATCGGAGGGGGAGAGACAGGGGCCCCGGGAGCAGTTCTTC. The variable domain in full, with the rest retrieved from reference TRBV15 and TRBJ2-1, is DAMVIQNPRYQVTQFGKPVTLSCSQTLNHNVMYWYQQKSSQAPKLLFHYYDKDFNNEADTPDNFQSRRPNTSFCFLDIRSPGLGDTAMYLCATSRSEGERQGPREQFFGPGTRLTVL.

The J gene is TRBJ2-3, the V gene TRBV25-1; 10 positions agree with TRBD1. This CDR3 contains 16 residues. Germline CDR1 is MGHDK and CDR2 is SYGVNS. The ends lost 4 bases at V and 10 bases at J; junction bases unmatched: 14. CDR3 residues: CASSVQGTGVSRAQYF. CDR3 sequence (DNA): TGTGCCAGCAGTGTCCAGGGGACAGGGGTCTCTCGGGCGCAGTATTTT.